These 18 T cell receptor beta chains originate from one sample sequenced in a study of CD8+ T cells in alopecia areata. Following extraction, RNA underwent reverse transcription to cDNA, which served as the sequencing template. TCRdb's table, derived via immunoSEQ multiplex PCR, lists solely in-frame clones and lacks some. The sample consists of about 200,000 clones, 57% of them appearing once. Sequences were derived from CD4+ T cells sorted from blood, sampled at week 0. These receptor sequences come from a human donor with alopecia areata.

The J gene is TRBJ1-2, the V gene TRBV29-1; TRBD1 might be the D (6 bases). The CDR3 sequence is 13 residues long. Germline V gene sequence: CDR1 SQVTM, CDR2 ANQGSEA. The ends were cut back, 3 bases at V and 0 bases at J, with 8 bases in the middle. CDR3 coding DNA: TGCAGCGTTGATCGGACAGCTAACTATGGCTACACCTTC. This translates into CSVDRTANYGYTF.

The chain employs TRBV2 and TRBJ2-2; no clear D. V gave up 4 bases and J gave up 1 base, with 10 bases separating them. CDR1 SNHLY and CDR2 FYNNEI come from the germline V gene. The CDR3 consists of 15 residues. The CDR3 nucleotides are TGTGCCAGCAGTGGCCCCTTTAGGAACACCGGGGAGCTGTTTTTT. Its translation is CASSGPFRNTGELFF.

The table lists this clone with a few counts. The chain has TRBV27 and TRBJ2-1, with D maybe TRBD1 (6 bases). The CDR3 extends over 15 amino acids. Germline values: CDR1 MNHEY, CDR2 SMNVEV (reference sequence). Trimming cost V 7 bases and J 3 bases, with 16 bases left between them. CDR3 sequence reads: CASTEQGRGYNEQFF. The CDR3 DNA is TGTGCCAGCACCGAACAGGGTAGGGGCTACAATGAGCAGTTCTTC.

This clone was detected a few times. The rearrangement links TRBV7-2 to TRBJ1-4, with a possible D match to TRBD1 (5 bases). CDR3 length equals 15 residues. V lost 5 bases and J lost 3, with 13 bases in between. CDR1 SGHTA and CDR2 FQGNSA come from the germline V gene. The DNA of the CDR3 is TGTGCCAGCAGCCATAGCAGGGTGTCTAATGAAAAACTGTTTTTT. Translated: CASSHSRVSNEKLFF. The entire variable domain, with the rest obtained from reference TRBV7-2 and TRBJ1-4, is as follows: GAGVSQSPSNKVTEKGKDVELRCDPISGHTALYWYRQSLGQGLEFLIYFQGNSAPDKSGLPSDRFSAERTGGSVSTLTIQRTQQEDSAVYLCASSHSRVSNEKLFFGSGTQLSVL.

This chain joins TRBV5-1 and TRBJ1-1, with D uncertain. Germline values: CDR1 SGHRS, CDR2 YFSETQ. The CDR3 length is 11 residues. Trimming stripped 5 bases from V and 11 bases from J, with 13 bases between. The CDR3 bases are TGCGCCAGCAGAGAAGGACCAGCGGCTTTCTTT. Encoded protein: CASREGPAAFF. The whole variable domain, remainder taken from reference TRBV5-1 and TRBJ1-1, is KAGVTQTPRYLIKTRGQQVTLSCSPISGHRSVSWYQQTPGQGLQFLFEYFSETQRNKGNFPGRFSGRQFSNSRSEMNVSTLELGDSALYLCASREGPAAFFGQGTRLTVV.

This clone was seen more than once but under ten times. The J gene is TRBJ1-1, the V gene TRBV29-1, with TRBD1 identical over 7 bases. The CDR3 has 10 amino acids. With 6 bases clipped from V and 7 bases from J, the junction kept 2 bases outside the gene matches. CDR1 SQVTM and CDR2 ANQGSEA come from the germline V gene. The chain's CDR3 is CSVRDSEAFF. DNA of the CDR3: TGCAGCGTCCGGGACAGTGAAGCTTTCTTT.

The gene calls are TRBV10-3 and TRBJ2-2; 7 nucleotides agree with TRBD2. From germline, CDR1 is ENHRY and CDR2 SYGVKD. The CDR3 covers 13 residues. J was trimmed by 5 bases and V by 11 bases; bases with no gene match: 8. CDR3 DNA sequence: TGTGCCGCCCGGGGAGGGAGAACCGGGGAGCTGTTTTTT. This codes for CAARGGRTGELFF.

J is TRBJ2-7 and V is TRBV29-1; D may be TRBD1 (5 bases). The germline V and J ends were trimmed by 3 bases and 1 base, with 7 bases remaining between them. The CDR3 runs 12 residues. Germline loops: CDR1 SQVTM, CDR2 ANQGSEA. The CDR3 protein is CSVEGRSYEQYF. CDR3 sequence (DNA): TGCAGCGTTGAGGGGCGGTCCTACGAGCAGTACTTC.

This chain uses TRBV11-2 with TRBJ1-2, with D possibly matching TRBD1 (5 bases). The CDR3 loop spans 13 amino acids. Trimming removed 4 bases from V and 4 bases from J, with 10 bases in between. CDR1 is SGHAT and CDR2 is FQNNGV in the germline V gene. The CDR3 is CASSYSGTYGYTF. The CDR3 DNA sequence: TGTGCCAGCAGCTATTCCGGGACCTATGGCTACACCTTC.

There are a few counts of this clone. Compared with germline, one end of the junction differs, possibly owing to a read error. This rearrangement joins TRBV6-1 to TRBJ2-1; 7 nucleotides line up with TRBD2. Germline-derived CDR1 and CDR2 are MNHNS and SASEGT. The CDR3 loop spans 16 amino acids. Here the CDR3 DNA reads TGTGCCAGCAGGGAAGCGGCGGGAGTTTCCTACAATGAGCAGTTCTTC. This codes for CASREAAGVSYNEQFF.

J is TRBJ1-3 and V is TRBV18; D is unresolved. The germline V and J ends were trimmed by 3 bases and 1 base, with 10 bases remaining between them. The germline V gene has CDR1 KGHSH and CDR2 LQKENI. This CDR3 spans 15 amino acids. The CDR3 reads CASSPQSRSGNTIYF. The CDR3 region has the DNA TGTGCCAGCTCACCTCAGTCGAGGTCTGGAAACACCATATATTTT.

The J gene is TRBJ2-1, the V gene TRBV7-9, with unresolved D. In germline, CDR1 is SEHNR, CDR2 FQNEAQ (reference sequence). The CDR3 has 16 residues. The V end lost 1 base, the J end lost 8 bases, and 18 bases lay between the germline ends. CDR3 nucleotide sequence: TGTGCCAGCAGCTTAGGAGAAACGGAAATCAAGGATGAGCAGTTCTTC. Protein: CASSLGETEIKDEQFF.

A few counts support this clone. V and J are TRBV6-5 and TRBJ1-1; perhaps TRBD1 as D (5 bases). The V gene lost 4 bases and the J gene lost 8 bases, with 17 bases spanning the gap. This CDR3 comprises 14 residues. From germline, CDR1 is MNHEY and CDR2 SVGAGI. CDR3 in amino acids: CASSFRSFQGEAFF. CDR3 sequence (DNA): TGTGCCAGCAGTTTCCGATCGTTCCAGGGAGAAGCTTTCTTT.

The sample holds a few counts of this clone. V usage is TRBV29-1 and J usage is TRBJ1-2; possible D gene TRBD1, 6 bases. V was clipped by 3 bases and J by 1 base, with 6 bases between them. The V gene's germline CDR1 is SQVTM and CDR2 ANQGSEA. The CDR3 runs 12 residues. The CDR3 DNA reads as TGCAGCGTTGAGGACAGTAACTATGGCTACACCTTC. Protein sequence: CSVEDSNYGYTF. Using reference TRBV29-1 and TRBJ1-2 for the parts outside the CDR3, the full variable domain is SAVISQKPSRDICQRGTSLTIQCQVDSQVTMMFWYRQQPGQSLTLIATANQGSEATYESGFVIDKFPISRPNLTFSTLTVSNMSPEDSSIYLCSVEDSNYGYTFGSGTRLTVV.

The chain carries TRBV5-1 and TRBJ2-3; TRBD2 aligns across 8 bases. The germline gives CDR1 SGHRS, CDR2 YFSETQ. The CDR3 has 16 amino acids. With 0 bases clipped from V and 2 bases from J, the junction kept 5 bases outside the gene matches. This CDR3 reads CASSLGGRGATDTQYF. CDR3 bases: TGCGCCAGCAGCTTGGGCGGGCGGGGGGCCACAGATACGCAGTATTTT.

The rearrangement joins TRBV29-1 to TRBJ2-1; 10 positions agree with TRBD2. The CDR3 consists of 13 residues. The germline CDR1 and CDR2 sequences are SQVTM and ANQGSEA. Trimming took 6 bases from V and 7 from J; bases not matched to a gene: 6. DNA of the CDR3: TGCAGCGTCAGCGGGAGGGCCAGAAATGAGCAGTTCTTC. Protein sequence: CSVSGRARNEQFF.

The chain is built from TRBV18 and TRBJ2-7; D remains unclear. This CDR3 has 14 residues. V gave up 1 base and J gave up 2 bases, with 9 bases separating them. Germline V lookup: CDR1 KGHSH, CDR2 LQKENI. The DNA for the CDR3 is TGTGCCAGCTCACCACTGGGCGGCCCCTACGAGCAGTACTTC. Protein product: CASSPLGGPYEQYF.

V and J are TRBV7-9 and TRBJ2-7; D may match TRBD1 or TRBD2 (5 bases each). This CDR3 is 16 amino acids long. The germline V gene encodes CDR1 SEHNR and CDR2 FQNEAQ (reference sequence). V was clipped by 1 base and J by 2 bases, with 15 bases between them. The CDR3 reads CASSLGGQGRAYEQYF. Here the CDR3 DNA reads TGTGCCAGCAGCTTAGGCGGCCAGGGACGGGCCTACGAGCAGTACTTC.